A selection of T cell receptor beta chains follows, all from one sample in a study of T cell responses to AZD1222 COVID-19 vaccine. The table came from immunoSEQ multiplex PCR; TCRdb's copy has only in-frame clones and leaves some out. This sample has approximately 120,000 clones, with around 90% found just once. Sample: peripheral blood, taken on day 0 of AZD1222 vaccination. These receptors were obtained from an adult in good health. Each CDR3 is given with its conserved first and last residue. Each record gives: J gene, clone size, D gene, V gene, CDR3 DNA, CDR3 protein. The D gene is left open where the match is weak. Part of the rows lack a size; the others show once, few, many or a class for expanded clones.

j_gene: TRBJ2-7
abundance: .
d_gene: TRBD2
v_gene: TRBV4-2
CDR3nt: TGTGCCAGCAGCCAAGAAAGGGCGGGGGTACTTAGCGAGCAGTACTTC
CDR3aa: CASSQERAGVLSEQYF

j_gene: TRBJ1-1
abundance: few
d_gene: .
v_gene: TRBV14
CDR3nt: TGTGCCAGCAGCCAATTCACCGGCACTGAAGCTTTCTTT
CDR3aa: CASSQFTGTEAFF

j_gene: TRBJ1-5
abundance: .
d_gene: TRBD1
v_gene: TRBV18
CDR3nt: TGTGCCAGCTCACTGGGACAGAAAACTCTGCCCCAGCATTTT
CDR3aa: CASSLGQKTLPQHF

j_gene: TRBJ1-3
abundance: .
d_gene: TRBD1
v_gene: TRBV10-3
CDR3nt: TGTGCCATCAGCGTACAGGGGGCGCGGGCTGGAAACACCATATATTTT
CDR3aa: CAISVQGARAGNTIYF

j_gene: TRBJ2-1
abundance: once
d_gene: TRBD2
v_gene: TRBV7-3
CDR3nt: TGTGCCAGCAGCAACTCTAGCGGGAGGGCTGGTGAGCAGTTCTTC
CDR3aa: CASSNSSGRAGEQFF

j_gene: TRBJ1-4
abundance: once
d_gene: .
v_gene: TRBV5-4
CDR3nt: TGTGCCAGCAGCTTGGACAGGCGGGATGAAAAACTGTTTTTT
CDR3aa: CASSLDRRDEKLFF

j_gene: TRBJ2-2
abundance: few
d_gene: .
v_gene: TRBV7-3
CDR3nt: TGTGCCAGCAGCTTAAACGGCAAGCCCCTGGAGTCCGGGGAGCTGTTTTTT
CDR3aa: CASSLNGKPLESGELFF

j_gene: TRBJ1-1
abundance: .
d_gene: .
v_gene: TRBV19
CDR3nt: TGTGCCAGTATACGGGAAGGGAGGGCTTTCTTT
CDR3aa: CASIREGRAFF

j_gene: TRBJ1-1
abundance: .
d_gene: .
v_gene: TRBV5-6
CDR3nt: TGTGCCAGCAGCCCTGGCGACCGCGACACTGAAGCTTTCTTT
CDR3aa: CASSPGDRDTEAFF

j_gene: TRBJ1-1
abundance: .
d_gene: .
v_gene: TRBV7-9
CDR3nt: TGTGCCAGCAGCCCAGGACAACCTACGGAAGCTTTCTTT
CDR3aa: CASSPGQPTEAFF

j_gene: TRBJ2-2
abundance: once
d_gene: TRBD2
v_gene: TRBV18
CDR3nt: TGTGCCAGCTCACCATTAACTCGAGCGGGAGCAGGCGGGGAGCTGTTTTTT
CDR3aa: CASSPLTRAGAGGELFF

j_gene: TRBJ2-1
abundance: once
d_gene: TRBD2
v_gene: TRBV18
CDR3nt: TGTGCCAGCTCACCGACAGCGGAGCGGGGGCAGTTCTTC
CDR3aa: CASSPTAERGQFF

j_gene: TRBJ1-1
abundance: .
d_gene: .
v_gene: TRBV5-1
CDR3nt: TGCGCCAGCAGCTTCAACGGGGAGGGCACTGAAGCTTTCTTT
CDR3aa: CASSFNGEGTEAFF

j_gene: TRBJ1-4
abundance: .
d_gene: TRBD1
v_gene: TRBV5-1
CDR3nt: TGCGCCAGCAGCTTGGGGACAGGGGGCGAAAAACTGTTTTTT
CDR3aa: CASSLGTGGEKLFF

j_gene: TRBJ2-7
abundance: .
d_gene: TRBD1
v_gene: TRBV9
CDR3nt: TGTGCCAGCAGCCCACGACAGGGCCTCTCCTACGAGCAGTACTTC
CDR3aa: CASSPRQGLSYEQYF

j_gene: TRBJ1-2
abundance: .
d_gene: .
v_gene: TRBV18
CDR3nt: TGTGCCAGCTCATCAGGACAGCCCGGCTACACCTTC
CDR3aa: CASSSGQPGYTF

j_gene: TRBJ1-5
abundance: .
d_gene: .
v_gene: TRBV28
CDR3nt: TGTGCCAGCAGATCATATAACAATCAGCCCCAGCATTTT
CDR3aa: CASRSYNNQPQHF

j_gene: TRBJ1-5
abundance: .
d_gene: .
v_gene: TRBV28
CDR3nt: TGTGCCAGCAGTAAACAGGGTAGGGGCAATCAGCCCCAGCATTTT
CDR3aa: CASSKQGRGNQPQHF

j_gene: TRBJ1-4
abundance: .
d_gene: TRBD1
v_gene: TRBV7-2
CDR3nt: TGTGCCAGCAGCCCCGACAGGGTTAATGAAAAACTGTTTTTT
CDR3aa: CASSPDRVNEKLFF

j_gene: TRBJ2-7
abundance: .
d_gene: TRBD2
v_gene: TRBV30
CDR3nt: TGTGCCTGCGGTGCTAGCGGGAGGGCCTTTATGTACGAGCAGTACTTC
CDR3aa: CACGASGRAFMYEQYF

j_gene: TRBJ1-4
abundance: .
d_gene: .
v_gene: TRBV6-2/TRBV6-3
CDR3nt: TGTGCCAGCAGTTACGGGGCAGAAGCAACTAATGAAAAACTGTTTTTT
CDR3aa: CASSYGAEATNEKLFF

j_gene: TRBJ1-4
abundance: .
d_gene: TRBD1
v_gene: TRBV19
CDR3nt: TGTGCCAGTAGCCGACAGGGGGCAACTAATGAAAAACTGTTTTTT
CDR3aa: CASSRQGATNEKLFF

j_gene: TRBJ2-7
abundance: .
d_gene: TRBD1
v_gene: TRBV29-1
CDR3nt: TGCAGCGTTGTTGGAGACAGGGCGACGTGGGAGCAGTACTTC
CDR3aa: CSVVGDRATWEQYF

j_gene: TRBJ1-1
abundance: few
d_gene: .
v_gene: TRBV10-1
CDR3nt: TGCGCCAGCAGTGAGTCAGGGATCGGGACTGAAGCTTTCTTT
CDR3aa: CASSESGIGTEAFF

j_gene: TRBJ1-5
abundance: .
d_gene: .
v_gene: TRBV15
CDR3nt: TGTGCCACCAGCCGCGGGACTTCAAGCAATCAGCCCCAGCATTTT
CDR3aa: CATSRGTSSNQPQHF

j_gene: TRBJ2-1
abundance: .
d_gene: .
v_gene: TRBV3-1/TRBV3-2
CDR3nt: TGTGCCAGCAGCCACGGACCGGGAGATGAGCAGTTCTTC
CDR3aa: CASSHGPGDEQFF

j_gene: TRBJ1-6
abundance: .
d_gene: .
v_gene: TRBV20-1
CDR3nt: TGCAGTGCTAGTGGGGACACCTATAATTCACCCCTCCACTTT
CDR3aa: CSASGDTYNSPLHF

j_gene: TRBJ1-1
abundance: once
d_gene: .
v_gene: TRBV9
CDR3nt: TGTGCCAGCAGCGTAGACGTTAGGAACACTGAAGCTTTCTTT
CDR3aa: CASSVDVRNTEAFF

j_gene: TRBJ2-6
abundance: .
d_gene: .
v_gene: TRBV19
CDR3nt: TGTGCCAGTAGTATCGAACTTTCTGGGGCCAACGTCCTGACTTTC
CDR3aa: CASSIELSGANVLTF

j_gene: TRBJ2-2
abundance: .
d_gene: .
v_gene: TRBV6-5
CDR3nt: TGTGCCAGCAGTTACTCGGGGAGCCGGGAGCTGTTTTTT
CDR3aa: CASSYSGSRELFF

j_gene: TRBJ2-1
abundance: once
d_gene: .
v_gene: TRBV28
CDR3nt: TGTGCCAGCAGTGGAGGGTCCTACAATGAGCAGTTCTTC
CDR3aa: CASSGGSYNEQFF

j_gene: TRBJ1-5
abundance: .
d_gene: .
v_gene: TRBV7-9
CDR3nt: TGTGCCAGCAGCCGAGAGGGTCAGCCCCAGCATTTT
CDR3aa: CASSREGQPQHF

j_gene: TRBJ1-2
abundance: .
d_gene: .
v_gene: TRBV3-1/TRBV3-2
CDR3nt: TGTGCCAGCAGCCTCCGCGACAGGCCGGAGGGTGGCTACACCTTC
CDR3aa: CASSLRDRPEGGYTF

j_gene: TRBJ2-2
abundance: .
d_gene: .
v_gene: TRBV29-1
CDR3nt: TGCAGCGCCACCGGGGGCGGCGGAGCCACCGGGGAGCTGTTTTTT
CDR3aa: CSATGGGGATGELFF

j_gene: TRBJ1-2
abundance: .
d_gene: TRBD1
v_gene: TRBV4-3
CDR3nt: TGCGCCAGCAGCCAAGCTCCGGCAGGGGGCTATGGCTACACCTTC
CDR3aa: CASSQAPAGGYGYTF

j_gene: TRBJ2-2
abundance: .
d_gene: TRBD1
v_gene: TRBV11-1
CDR3nt: TGTGCCAGCAGCTTAATGGGACAGGGCGCTTCGGAGCTGTTTTTT
CDR3aa: CASSLMGQGASELFF

j_gene: TRBJ1-5
abundance: .
d_gene: TRBD1
v_gene: TRBV29-1
CDR3nt: TGCAGCGTCGGGACAGATCAAGATCAGCCCCAGCATTTT
CDR3aa: CSVGTDQDQPQHF

j_gene: TRBJ2-5
abundance: .
d_gene: .
v_gene: TRBV7-2
CDR3nt: TGTGCCAGCAGCTTCGGGAACCAAGAGACCCAGTACTTC
CDR3aa: CASSFGNQETQYF

j_gene: TRBJ1-2
abundance: .
d_gene: TRBD1
v_gene: TRBV28
CDR3nt: TGTGCCAGCGGACGGACAGGTGCTAACTATGGCTACACCTTC
CDR3aa: CASGRTGANYGYTF

j_gene: TRBJ2-7
abundance: .
d_gene: TRBD2
v_gene: TRBV6-2/TRBV6-3
CDR3nt: TGTGCCAGCAGTTACTATCCAGCGGGGGGGCAACGGTACGAGCAGTACTTC
CDR3aa: CASSYYPAGGQRYEQYF

j_gene: TRBJ2-3
abundance: .
d_gene: TRBD2
v_gene: TRBV7-2
CDR3nt: TGTGCCAGCAGCCTAGCGGCTTACACAGATACGCAGTATTTT
CDR3aa: CASSLAAYTDTQYF